A single sample gave rise to the 20 T cell receptor beta chains below, sequenced in a study of T cells in Graves' hyperthyroidism and ophthalmopathy. Amplified TCR beta CDR3 regions came from RNA transcripts. When the TCR CDR3 underwent first-round RT-PCR, the HTBI primer set was used. MiXCR, run by TCRdb on the multiplex PCR reads, gives a single entry per CDR3 protein. The sample holds some 550,000 distinct CDR3 sequences, under 25% seen once. Sequences were obtained from blood. These receptors were obtained from a man between 18 and 29 years old with Graves' hyperthyroidism.

This clonotype was counted many times. The chain recombines TRBV5-6 with TRBJ2-6; 7 bases fit TRBD1. J gave up 0 bases and V 0 bases, and 9 bases lay outside the gene matches. There are 19 residues in the CDR3. Germline V gene lookup returns CDR1 SGHDT and CDR2 YYEEEE. The CDR3 DNA reads as TGTGCCAGCAGCTTGGATCCCGGGACAGACCTCTCTGGGGCCAACGTCCTGACTTTC. Encoded protein: CASSLDPGTDLSGANVLTF.

This chain connects TRBV28 to TRBJ1-2; TRBD1 agrees at 7 bases. Germline CDR1 is MDHEN and CDR2 is SYDVKM. CDR3 length: 15 residues. J gave up 8 bases and V 4 bases, and 13 bases lay outside the gene matches. CDR3 residues: CASSSPGQSSGGYTF. The CDR3 DNA follows: TGTGCCAGCAGTTCTCCGGGACAGTCATCAGGGGGCTACACCTTC.

This clonotype was observed many times. CDR3 DNA: TGTGCCAGCAGTTCCGACAGGGGGCTCTACGAGCAGTACTTC. Protein: CASSSDRGLYEQYF. The rearrangement links TRBV27 to TRBJ2-7; TRBD1 matches at 10 bases. V lost 4 bases, J lost 3 bases, and 3 bases stayed unmatched. This CDR3 region has 14 residues. Germline loops: CDR1 MNHEY, CDR2 SMNVEV (reference sequence).

This clonotype was detected a few times. The chain carries TRBV12-3 or TRBV12-4 and TRBJ2-7, with D perhaps TRBD2 (5 bases). This CDR3 region has 12 residues. Between the trimmed V and J ends, which lost 6 bases and 3 bases, there was a span of 9 bases. CDR3 DNA sequence: TGTGCCAGCAGGGACGGGGACTACGAGCAGTACTTC. Its protein is CASRDGDYEQYF.

This clonotype was seen ten or more times. The V and J genes are TRBV20-1 and TRBJ2-7; TRBD1 is a possible D gene (5 bases). Trimming cost V 3 bases and J 1 base, with 7 bases left between them. The germline V gene has CDR1 DFQATT and CDR2 SNEGSKA (reference sequence). The CDR3 extends over 12 amino acids. The CDR3, as DNA: TGCAGTGCTAGCCAGGGTTCCTACGAGCAGTACTTC. The encoded protein is CSASQGSYEQYF.

The chain is built from TRBV24-1 and TRBJ1-5; D gene unclear. V was shortened by 4 bases and J by 4 bases, with 10 bases between the two germline ends. Germline loops: CDR1 KGHDR, CDR2 SFDVKD. The CDR3 has 14 amino acids. The CDR3 sequence: CATSETDLNQPQHF. The CDR3 region has the DNA TGTGCCACCAGTGAAACCGACCTGAATCAGCCCCAGCATTTT.

This chain joins TRBV10-2 and TRBJ2-7; D call uncertain. The germline gives CDR1 WSHSY, CDR2 SAAADI. V gave up 3 bases and J gave up 1 base, with 10 bases separating them. CDR3 size: 14 residues. The CDR3 sequence: CASSENGLSYEQYF. The CDR3 DNA reads as TGCGCCAGCAGTGAAAACGGGCTATCCTACGAGCAGTACTTC.

This clonotype was recorded a few times. The chain joins TRBV19 to TRBJ2-1; TRBD2 is a possible D gene (6 bases). The V gene lost 5 bases and the J gene lost 9 bases, with 20 bases spanning the gap. Germline assignment: CDR1 LNHDA and CDR2 SQIVND (reference sequence). The CDR3 is made up of 15 amino acids. The CDR3 bases are TGTGCCAGTAGTGCCTTTGGGACTGCCGGGGGTGAGCAGTTCTTC. It yields the protein CASSAFGTAGGEQFF.

This clonotype was detected once. J is TRBJ2-7 and V is TRBV7-6; TRBD2 agrees at 8 bases. J was trimmed by 6 bases and V by 5 bases; bases with no gene match: 3. The germline gives CDR1 SGHVS, CDR2 FNYEAQ. The CDR3 is made up of 12 amino acids. CDR3 nucleotide sequence: TGTGCCAGCAGCCCCAGCGGGAGCGAGCAGTACTTC. Encoded protein: CASSPSGSEQYF.

This clonotype was observed many times. This chain joins TRBV5-1 and TRBJ2-7; the D call may be TRBD1 or TRBD2 (5 bases each). Trimming removed 1 base from V and 3 bases from J, with 11 bases in between. CDR1 and CDR2 from the germline V gene are SGHRS and YFSETQ. This CDR3 spans 14 amino acids. Here the CDR3 reads CASSLMGEFYEQYF. The DNA of the CDR3 is TGCGCCAGCAGCTTGATGGGGGAATTCTACGAGCAGTACTTC.

In this sample, this clonotype turned up many times. At one boundary the junction diverges from the germline segment, which might be a read error. The chain is built from TRBV13 and TRBJ1-2; D unclear. The CDR3 consists of 12 residues. Germline loops: CDR1 PRHDT, CDR2 FYEKMQ (reference sequence). CDR3 in amino acids: CASSLEGSSTSF. The CDR3, as DNA: TGTGCCAGCAGCTTAGAAGGCAGCAGTACTTCCTTC.

This clonotype was seen many times. The chain joins TRBV2 to TRBJ1-1; 9 nucleotides agree with TRBD1. The CDR3 is made up of 15 amino acids. V lost 6 bases to trimming and J lost 5 bases; unmatched junction nucleotides: 10. Germline assignment: CDR1 SNHLY and CDR2 FYNNEI. The CDR3: CASSPTGTGLTEAFF. In nucleotides, the CDR3 is TGTGCCAGCAGCCCGACCGGGACAGGGTTAACTGAAGCTTTCTTT.

This clonotype appeared many times. CDR3 DNA: TGTGCCAGCAGTTTGCAGGGGCCAGAGAACACTGAAGCTTTCTTT. Amino acids: CASSLQGPENTEAFF. V usage is TRBV12-3 or TRBV12-4 and J usage is TRBJ1-1; maybe TRBD1 (6 bases). This CDR3 has 15 residues. Trimming cost V 3 bases and J 1 base, with 12 bases left between them.

At least ten counts were recorded for this clonotype. As DNA, the CDR3 is TGTGCCAGCAAGCTACCCGGGACAGACTATGGCTACACCTTC. Encoded protein: CASKLPGTDYGYTF. The chain combines TRBV6-5 with TRBJ1-2; TRBD1 aligns across 7 bases. Unmatched junction bases numbered 8, after V lost 7 bases and J lost 3 bases. CDR1 and CDR2 (germline): MNHEY, SVGAGI. This CDR3 is 14 amino acids long.

As concerns this clonotype: This clone may be a read error of a much larger clone one base away. The CDR3 nucleotides are TGTGCCAGCAGTTACTCGCAAACGGCGAACACTGAAGCTTGCTTT. This gives the protein CASSYSQTANTEACF. The rearrangement links TRBV6-5 to TRBJ1-1; D uncertain. The CDR3 consists of 15 residues. Germline-derived CDR1 and CDR2 are MNHEY and SVGAGI.

This clonotype was seen ten or more times. The chain is built from TRBV30 and TRBJ1-5; D is unresolved. The CDR3 is 13 amino acids. CDR1 is GTSNPN, CDR2 SVGIG, per germline (reference sequence). The ends were cut back, 5 bases at V and 6 bases at J, with 14 bases in the middle. The DNA of the CDR3 is TGTGCCTGGGCGACGGGGTGGGGTCAGCCCCAGCATTTT. It codes for CAWATGWGQPQHF.

V gene TRBV11-2 combines with J gene TRBJ2-2; D may be TRBD1 (6 bases). Germline CDR1 and CDR2: SGHAT and FQNNGV. The CDR3 covers 17 residues. Trimming pared 0 bases from V and 7 bases from J, leaving 18 bases between. The CDR3 DNA sequence: TGTGCCAGCAGCTTAGATTTGGACAGCCGGTGGGACGGGGAGCTGTTTTTT. As protein: CASSLDLDSRWDGELFF.

This clonotype was recorded many times. The chain recombines TRBV7-8 with TRBJ1-2, with 7 bases fitting TRBD1. Germline values: CDR1 SGHVS, CDR2 FQNEAQ. The CDR3 contains 14 residues. The V segment lost 5 bases and the J segment 3 bases; nucleotides outside the gene matches: 6. The CDR3 is CASSRQGDYYGYTF. Written as DNA, the CDR3 is TGTGCCAGCAGCCGACAGGGTGACTACTATGGCTACACCTTC.

This clonotype was recorded many times. The chain uses TRBV28 and TRBJ1-5, with D perhaps matching TRBD1 (6 bases). V was trimmed by 4 bases and J by 4 bases, leaving 14 bases between them. The V gene's germline CDR1 is MDHEN and CDR2 SYDVKM. This CDR3 comprises 15 residues. The CDR3 here is CASSSNRQANQPQHF. The CDR3 region has the DNA TGTGCCAGCAGTTCCAACCGACAGGCAAATCAGCCCCAGCATTTT.

This rearrangement joins TRBV11-2 to TRBJ2-2, with 7 bases matching TRBD2. The CDR3 length is 15 residues. The V and J ends lost 3 bases and 2 bases, in that order; junction bases with no gene match: 3. Germline CDR1 is SGHAT and CDR2 is FQNNGV. The CDR3 reads CASSFGLVNTGELFF. Written as DNA, the CDR3 is TGTGCCAGCAGCTTCGGACTAGTAAACACCGGGGAGCTGTTTTTT.